The following is a T cell receptor beta chain sequence with its context. The antigen remains unidentified. Profiled with immunoSEQ multiplex PCR; TCRdb holds only in-frame clones, not every one. The sample yields 100,000 or so clones, 84% seen once. This entry comes from a study of T cell responses to AZD1222 COVID-19 vaccine. On the study more broadly: Analysis merged second doses at about 4 or about 12 weeks.

The CDR3 spans 15 residues. With V trimmed by 6 bases and J by 5 bases, 11 bases remained unmatched. Per germline, CDR1 SGHTA and CDR2 FQGNSA. General study findings and limits: At baseline, seropositivity was found in only a handful of AZD1222 recipients.

The chain has TRBV7-2 and TRBJ1-1, with 8 bases identical to TRBD1. The receptor was isolated from an adult in good health. The specimen was peripheral blood, collected on day 0 of AZD1222 vaccination. CDR3 in DNA: TGTGCCAGCAGGAAGGACAGGGCCCTAGGGACTGAAGCTTTCTTT. Protein sequence: CASRKDRALGTEAFF.